These 14 T cell receptor delta chains originate from one sample sequenced in a study of Vδ1+ human thymocytes. The template was reverse-transcribed extracted RNA. The CDR3 regions were amplified by multiplex PCR from V-gene primers to a constant-region primer. TCRdb re-called the multiplex PCR reads via CATT. The table lists 50,000 to 75,000 delta-chain clones, around 15% of them singletons. Study-level points and caveats: Thymic TRG and TRD repertoires appeared highly polyclonal.

Their recognized antigens are unknown. Source material: Vdelta1+ gamma-delta thymocytes from the thymus. Noted subset: FACS-sorted CD3+ TCRalphabeta- TCRVdelta1+ TCRVdelta2- thymocytes. The receptors here all came from a girl in the first two years of life who had congenital heart surgery.

This clone was seen only a few times. The genes are TRDV1 and TRDJ1; a possible D gene is TRDD2 (6 bases). Germline V gene lookup returns CDR1 TSWWSYY and CDR2 QGS. There are 20 residues in the CDR3. V was clipped by 2 bases and J by 0 bases, with 25 bases between them. The CDR3 DNA is TGTGCTCTTGGGGAAGGGATCCTACGCGTGGTGGGGAAATACACCGATAAACTCATCTTT. It codes for CALGEGILRVVGKYTDKLIF.

The chain uses TRDV1 and TRDJ1, with 11 bases identical to TRDD3. V shed 0 bases, J shed 6 bases, and the junction held 27 bases outside the gene matches. This CDR3 comprises 23 residues. In germline, CDR1 is TSWWSYY, CDR2 QGS. CDR3 sequence (DNA): TGTGCTCTTGGGGAACTACAACCGCTCTCCTACGAGCTGGGGGATACTAGGGAGAATAAACTCATCTTT. Residues: CALGELQPLSYELGDTRENKLIF.

The chain uses TRDV1 and TRDJ2; the D is unclear. The CDR3 has 14 residues. V was trimmed by 3 bases and J by 1 base, leaving 6 bases between them. From germline, CDR1 is TSWWSYY and CDR2 QGS. The CDR3 is CALGDDLLTAQLFF. The CDR3 DNA is TGTGCTCTTGGGGACGACCTTTTGACAGCACAACTCTTCTTT.

V and J are TRDV1 and TRDJ1, with D tentatively TRDD3 (6 bases). The CDR3 contains 18 residues. V was shortened by 3 bases and J by 4 bases, with 24 bases between the two germline ends. Germline values: CDR1 TSWWSYY, CDR2 QGS. CDR3 bases: TGTGCTCTTGGGGACCGACTCCGGCCAGGGGGACTCCTCGATAAACTCATCTTT. It encodes CALGDRLRPGGLLDKLIF.

The gene calls are TRDV1 and TRDJ1; the D is unclear. The germline CDR1 and CDR2 sequences are TSWWSYY and QGS. This CDR3 has 12 amino acids. Trimming stripped 3 bases from V and 4 bases from J, with 6 bases between. CDR3 coding DNA: TGTGCTCTTGGGGAGATCAACGATAAACTCATCTTT. Translation: CALGEINDKLIF.

This clone was detected only a few times. The rearrangement uses TRDV1 and TRDJ1, with TRDD3 matching over 8 bases. With 1 base clipped from V and 4 bases from J, the junction kept 29 bases outside the gene matches. Germline V CDR1 and CDR2: TSWWSYY, QGS. CDR3 size: 23 residues. Here the CDR3 reads CALGEHIRNLVSDGWGRDDKLIF. The CDR3 DNA reads as TGTGCTCTTGGGGAACACATCCGGAACCTAGTCTCGGACGGCTGGGGGAGGGACGATAAACTCATCTTT.

Remarks on this clone: This may arise from a read error, as a much more abundant clone is one base away. This chain uses TRAV29/DV5 with TRDJ1; D unclear. Germline loops: CDR1 NSMFDY, CDR2 ISSIKDK. There are 17 residues in the CDR3. CDR3 region: CAASAGREWAYTDRLIF. For the CDR3, the DNA is TGTGCAGCAAGCGCGGGTCGCGAGTGGGCTTACACCGATAGACTCATCTTT.

This clone was detected once. The chain joins TRDV1 to TRDJ1; D is possibly TRDD1 or TRDD3 (5 bases each). Germline CDR1 and CDR2: TSWWSYY and QGS. Deletions cut 1 base from V and 1 base from J, with 22 bases between. This CDR3 comprises 19 residues. CDR3 sequence: CALGERKYGWGMVTDKLIF. DNA for the CDR3: TGTGCTCTTGGGGAACGCAAATACGGGTGGGGAATGGTCACCGATAAACTCATCTTT.

This clone was recorded many times. The chain carries TRDV2 and TRDJ1, with a possible D match to TRDD3 (6 bases). V was cut by 1 base and J by 0 bases, with 20 bases left in between. Germline assignment: CDR1 GEAIGNYY and CDR2 EKD. The CDR3 has 18 amino acids. The DNA for the CDR3 is TGTGCCTGTGACACTAGGGCTCATACTGGGACGTACACCGATAAACTCATCTTT. Translating it yields CACDTRAHTGTYTDKLIF.

The V gene is TRDV1, the J gene TRDJ1, with 7 bases aligning to TRDD3. Germline CDR1 is TSWWSYY and CDR2 is QGS. J lost 3 bases, V lost 7 bases, and 14 bases had no gene match. CDR3 length: 16 residues. The CDR3 loop reads CALVPGDKRGADKLIF. The CDR3 DNA follows: TGTGCTCTTGTTCCCGGGGATAAGAGGGGCGCCGATAAACTCATCTTT.

V usage is TRDV2 and J usage is TRDJ1, with 10 bases aligning to TRDD3. V shed 0 bases and J 5 bases; nucleotides not matched to a gene: 5. The CDR3 consists of 15 residues. Germline V gene sequence: CDR1 GEAIGNYY, CDR2 EKD. The CDR3 sequence is CACDTVPGDTDKLIF. CDR3 bases: TGTGCCTGTGACACCGTCCCGGGGGATACGGATAAACTCATCTTT.

This clone came up a few times. The chain joins TRDV1 to TRDJ1; 10 bases map to TRDD3. CDR1 TSWWSYY and CDR2 QGS come from the germline V gene. This CDR3 has 18 amino acids. V lost 1 base and J lost 1; bases outside the gene matches: 9. CDR3 sequence: CALGEPPGYWGITDKLIF. The DNA of the CDR3 is TGTGCTCTTGGGGAACCTCCAGGGTACTGGGGGATCACCGATAAACTCATCTTT.

This clone was counted between two and nine times. V gene TRDV1 combines with J gene TRDJ1, with 12 positions matching TRDD3. V dropped 0 bases and J dropped 2; count of bases not matched to a gene: 19. This CDR3 comprises 22 residues. Looked up from germline, CDR1 is TSWWSYY and CDR2 is QGS. CDR3 sequence reads: CALGELRLPTTGGYQWTDKLIF. The CDR3 region has the DNA TGTGCTCTTGGGGAACTTCGTCTTCCTACGACTGGGGGATACCAGTGGACCGATAAACTCATCTTT.

The chain recombines TRDV1 with TRDJ1, with 7 bases fitting TRDD3. V shed 0 bases and J 0 bases; nucleotides not matched to a gene: 19. Germline-derived CDR1 and CDR2 are TSWWSYY and QGS. This CDR3 has 21 amino acids. CDR3 coding DNA: TGTGCTCTTGGGGAACTATCTCTGGAGGGATACCCTAGAGGTCACACCGATAAACTCATCTTT. Translated, it gives CALGELSLEGYPRGHTDKLIF.